This section outlines one T cell receptor (beta chain) sequence together with its context. These data originate in a study of blood T cell repertoires in COVID-19. The germline V gene has CDR1 LGHDT and CDR2 YNNKEL (reference sequence). The length of the CDR3 is 17 residues. V was shortened by 1 base and J by 5 bases, with 20 bases between the two germline ends. TCRdb's copy holds only in-frame clones and misses some; the assay was immunoSEQ multiplex PCR. Of about 140,000 clones in the sample, 84% were seen once. The sample comprised PBMCs or T cells enriched from blood (not recorded which). The sequence was collected from a man aged 40-55 years with acute COVID-19. The rearrangement joins TRBV3-1 (or the pseudogene TRBV3-2) to TRBJ2-5, with TRBD2 as a possible D gene (6 bases). In DNA form, the CDR3 reads TGTGCCAGCAGCCAAGCACCTTCGGGGGTCTCGGTCGAGACCCAGTACTTC. The encoded protein is CASSQAPSGVSVETQYF.